One and the same sample provided the 15 T cell receptor beta chains below, sequenced in a study of blood T cell repertoires in COVID-19. The repertoire was sequenced with immunoSEQ multiplex PCR; TCRdb's copy has only in-frame clones and lacks some. The sample contains fewer than 150,000 clones, 75% to 90% of which appear only once. Sample: peripheral blood. The receptors derive from a woman aged 80 or older with acute or convalescent COVID-19.

The chain links TRBV7-8 to TRBJ2-3; 8 nucleotides agree with TRBD2. Germline V gives CDR1 SGHVS, CDR2 FQNEAQ. There are 14 residues in the CDR3. V trimming: 2 bases; J trimming: 3 bases; junction bases outside the gene matches: 1. The CDR3 sequence is CASSLSSGTDTQYF. DNA of the CDR3: TGTGCCAGCAGCTTATCTAGCGGGACAGATACGCAGTATTTT.

This chain connects TRBV9 to TRBJ2-4; weak D call: TRBD1 (5 bases). V was trimmed by 0 bases and J by 5 bases, leaving 9 bases between them. The CDR3 length is 14 residues. Germline V gives CDR1 SGDLS, CDR2 YYNGEE. The CDR3 loop is CASSVAGRENIQYF. The DNA of the CDR3 is TGTGCCAGCAGCGTAGCAGGCAGGGAAAACATTCAGTACTTC. Combining the CDR3 with reference TRBV9 and TRBJ2-4 gives the whole variable domain DSGVTQTPKHLITATGQRVTLRCSPRSGDLSVYWYQQSLDQGLQFLIQYYNGEERAKGNILERFSAQQFPDLHSELNLSSLELGDSALYFCASSVAGRENIQYFGAGTRLSVL.

The chain uses TRBV19 and TRBJ1-2, with D maybe TRBD1 (5 bases). The CDR3 totals 14 residues. V was trimmed by 3 bases and J by 4 bases, leaving 12 bases between them. Germline CDR1 is LNHDA and CDR2 is SQIVND (reference sequence). CDR3 sequence: CASSMPGLGYGYTF. CDR3 DNA sequence: TGTGCCAGTAGTATGCCAGGGCTTGGCTATGGCTACACCTTC.

V is TRBV5-1 and J is TRBJ1-1; 7 bases match TRBD1. CDR3 length equals 16 residues. V lost 5 bases and J lost 4; bases outside the gene matches: 14. Germline loops: CDR1 SGHRS, CDR2 YFSETQ. The CDR3 protein is CASRPETTGFGTEAFF. For the CDR3, the DNA is TGCGCCAGCAGGCCCGAAACGACAGGGTTTGGCACTGAAGCTTTCTTT.

The chain employs TRBV18 and TRBJ2-2; 9 positions agree with TRBD2. V shed 5 bases and J 5 bases; nucleotides not matched to a gene: 3. The CDR3 runs 14 residues. CDR1 KGHSH and CDR2 LQKENI come from the germline V gene. The CDR3 DNA reads TGTGCCAGCTCAGTAACTAGCGGGACCGGGGAGCTGTTTTTT. It specifies CASSVTSGTGELFF.

V gene TRBV18 combines with J gene TRBJ1-1; 7 bases fit TRBD1. V trimming: 8 bases; J trimming: 4 bases; junction bases outside the gene matches: 10. Germline lookup yields CDR1 KGHSH and CDR2 LQKENI. The CDR3 is 14 amino acids. DNA of the CDR3: TGTGCCAGCGCAGTACAGGGGCAGATCACTGAAGCTTTCTTT. Amino acids: CASAVQGQITEAFF.

Concerning this clone itself: This sample includes further DNA sequences coding for the same CDR3. The chain joins TRBV10-3 to TRBJ1-2; D is undetermined. CDR3 length equals 12 residues. V was clipped by 6 bases and J by 3 bases, with 8 bases between them. Germline V lookup: CDR1 ENHRY, CDR2 SYGVKD. CDR3 sequence: CAISGSDYGYTF. The CDR3 DNA is TGTGCCATCAGCGGGTCAGACTATGGCTACACCTTC.

The rearrangement joins TRBV15 to TRBJ2-3; 11 positions match TRBD1. J was trimmed by 5 bases and V by 0 bases; bases with no gene match: 7. Germline V gene sequence: CDR1 LNHNV, CDR2 YYDKDF (reference sequence). CDR3 length: 17 residues. The CDR3 here is CATSRERTGGNGDTQYF. In nucleotides, the CDR3 is TGTGCCACCAGCAGAGAAAGGACAGGGGGCAACGGAGATACGCAGTATTTT.

The V call is TRBV7-3, the J call TRBJ2-2; 9 nucleotides line up with TRBD1. The germline V gene encodes CDR1 SGHTA and CDR2 FQGTGA. The CDR3 runs 14 residues. Trimming at V came to 5 bases and at J to 7 bases, leaving 5 bases not matched to a gene. As DNA, the CDR3 is TGTGCCAGCAGCGTACAGGGGGCGGGCGGGGAGCTGTTTTTT. Encoded protein: CASSVQGAGGELFF.

This clone appeared a few times. The chain uses TRBV7-8 and TRBJ1-2; 7 nucleotides align to TRBD1. The CDR3 covers 13 residues. The junction had 3 bases not matched to a gene; V was cut back by 5 bases and J by 3 bases. Germline CDR1 reads SGHVS; CDR2 reads FQNEAQ. The CDR3 loop reads CASSIDRDYGYTF. In DNA, the CDR3 is TGTGCCAGCAGCATCGACAGGGACTATGGCTACACCTTC.

V usage is TRBV7-9 and J usage is TRBJ2-3; 8 bases match TRBD1. Per the germline V gene, CDR1 is SEHNR and CDR2 is FQNEAQ (reference sequence). V gave up 4 bases and J gave up 0 bases; unmatched junction bases: 9. CDR3 length: 17 residues. CDR3 in amino acids: CASSSGTGSSSTDTQYF. The CDR3 bases are TGTGCCAGCAGCTCCGGGACAGGTTCGTCTAGCACAGATACGCAGTATTTT.

The V gene is TRBV7-8, the J gene TRBJ2-2, with 7 bases identical to TRBD1. The CDR3 extends over 15 amino acids. Germline V gene sequence: CDR1 SGHVS, CDR2 FQNEAQ. Trimming cost V 4 bases and J 4 bases; bases outside gene matches: 6. The CDR3 region has the DNA TGTGCCAGCAGCTCTCGGGACAGACGCACCGGGGAGCTGTTTTTT. Translated: CASSSRDRRTGELFF.

This sequence joins TRBV5-5 and TRBJ1-6, with D perhaps TRBD1 (6 bases). The CDR3 consists of 20 residues. V lost 0 bases and J lost 2, with 21 bases in between. Germline CDR1 SGHKS, CDR2 YYEKEE (reference sequence). CDR3 sequence: CASSLVSGSDSLTYNSPLHF. As DNA, the CDR3 is TGTGCCAGCAGCTTGGTCAGTGGGTCGGACAGCCTTACCTATAATTCACCCCTCCACTTT. The full variable domain, its missing parts supplied by reference TRBV5-5 and TRBJ1-6, is DAGVTQSPTHLIKTRGQQVTLRCSPISGHKSVSWYQQVLGQGPQFIFQYYEKEERGRGNFPDRFSARQFPNYSSELNVNALLLGDSALYLCASSLVSGSDSLTYNSPLHFGNGTRLTVT.

V and J are TRBV15 and TRBJ2-2; tentatively, D is TRBD2 (6 bases). With 5 bases removed from V and 0 bases from J, the gap between germline ends came to 16 bases. The germline gives CDR1 LNHNV, CDR2 YYDKDF (reference sequence). CDR3 length: 17 residues. The CDR3 region has the DNA TGTGCCACCAGCCAGAGATTGGGACTGTCGAACACCGGGGAGCTGTTTTTT. This sequence encodes CATSQRLGLSNTGELFF.

The chain combines TRBV6-6 with TRBJ2-1, with TRBD2 matching over 9 bases. Germline CDR1 reads MNHNY; CDR2 reads SVGAGI (reference sequence). J lost 3 bases, V lost 6 bases, and 6 bases had no gene match. This CDR3 spans 15 amino acids. The CDR3 coding sequence is TGTGCCAGCAGCGGCGGGGGGGCAATCTACAATGAGCAGTTCTTC. As protein: CASSGGGAIYNEQFF.